The 5 T cell receptor beta chains listed next were all sequenced from one sample in a study of CD8 T cells in ankylosing spondylitis. A single record per CDR3 protein comes from TCRdb applying MiXCR to the 5' RACE reads. The data show hundreds of thousands of distinct CDR3 sequences, approximately 8.4% seen once. What was sequenced was blood, either unsorted or a sorted T cell fraction (not recorded which). The receptors stem from a female donor with ankylosing spondylitis or in good health (not recorded which).

This clonotype was picked up many times. CDR3 coding DNA: TGTGCCAGCTCTAGCGGGGTGCGGACTGAAGCTTTCTTT. Residues: CASSSGVRTEAFF. The V gene is TRBV27, the J gene TRBJ1-1, with no clear D. The germline V and J ends were trimmed by 8 bases and 5 bases, with 15 bases remaining between them. This CDR3 is 13 amino acids long. Germline loops: CDR1 MNHEY, CDR2 SMNVEV (reference sequence).

The chain has TRBV6-2 or TRBV6-3 and TRBJ2-1; D is unclear. Trimming shortened V by 0 bases and J by 4 bases, and 7 bases separated the two germline ends. This CDR3 contains 14 residues. The germline CDR1 and CDR2 sequences are MNHEY and SVGEGT. CDR3 amino acids: CASSYSGVYNEQFF. The CDR3 region has the DNA TGTGCCAGCAGTTACTCTGGAGTTTACAATGAGCAGTTCTTC.

This clonotype was counted only a few times. The chain joins TRBV7-2 to TRBJ2-3; D is tentatively TRBD1 or TRBD2 (6 bases each). CDR3 length: 16 amino acids. The V gene's germline CDR1 is SGHTA and CDR2 FQGNSA. Trimming left V 6 bases short and J 1 base short, with 17 bases between. In DNA form, the CDR3 reads TGTGCCAGCAGTCTCGTGGGGGCGGGACGCACAGATACGCAGTATTTT. Its protein is CASSLVGAGRTDTQYF.

This clonotype has at least ten counts. The chain has TRBV20-1 and TRBJ2-1, with a weak D call TRBD1 (5 bases). Germline CDR1 is DFQATT and CDR2 is SNEGSKA (reference sequence). The CDR3 runs 16 residues. V dropped 7 bases and J dropped 4 bases, with 23 bases sitting between them. The CDR3 region has the DNA TGCAGTGTTCAGTGGACAAACGATCCCGGGTACAATGAGCAGTTCTTC. Encoded protein: CSVQWTNDPGYNEQFF.

This clonotype has a count of ten or more. DNA of the CDR3: TGTGCCAGCAGAGAGACAGGGGGGGCCTACGAGCAGTACTTC. It codes for CASRETGGAYEQYF. V and J are TRBV2 and TRBJ2-7, with 9 bases lining up with TRBD1. From germline, CDR1 is SNHLY and CDR2 FYNNEI. The CDR3 has 14 amino acids. With 6 bases clipped from V and 2 bases from J, the junction kept 5 bases outside the gene matches.